This T cell receptor (beta chain) was obtained from a study of OX40 agonist ivuxolimab in advanced cancers. Here immunoSEQ multiplex PCR was the method, and the copy in TCRdb shows in-frame clones only, minus some. The top ten hold 15% to 17% of the sample, which has tens of thousands of clones, over 90% seen once. To note about this clone: The antigen remains undetermined.

Broader study findings: Among some nonresponders, normalized T-cell clonal expansion was also low.

If patients had autoimmune disease history or systemic immunosuppression, they were excluded. Unmatched junction bases numbered 9, after V lost 4 bases and J lost 5 bases. Germline loops: CDR1 SGHDT, CDR2 YYEEEE. CDR3 length: 15 residues. This chain uses TRBV5-6 with TRBJ1-1, with 9 positions matching TRBD1. The sample was CD4+ or CD8+ T cells sorted from blood, taken in a trial of the OX40 agonist ivuxolimab. The clonotype originates from an adult with an advanced solid tumor such as melanoma, head and neck, liver or kidney cancer. The CDR3 DNA is TGTGCCAGCAGCCCCCCTGGGACAGGGCTGACTGAAGCTTTCTTT. It codes for CASSPPGTGLTEAFF.